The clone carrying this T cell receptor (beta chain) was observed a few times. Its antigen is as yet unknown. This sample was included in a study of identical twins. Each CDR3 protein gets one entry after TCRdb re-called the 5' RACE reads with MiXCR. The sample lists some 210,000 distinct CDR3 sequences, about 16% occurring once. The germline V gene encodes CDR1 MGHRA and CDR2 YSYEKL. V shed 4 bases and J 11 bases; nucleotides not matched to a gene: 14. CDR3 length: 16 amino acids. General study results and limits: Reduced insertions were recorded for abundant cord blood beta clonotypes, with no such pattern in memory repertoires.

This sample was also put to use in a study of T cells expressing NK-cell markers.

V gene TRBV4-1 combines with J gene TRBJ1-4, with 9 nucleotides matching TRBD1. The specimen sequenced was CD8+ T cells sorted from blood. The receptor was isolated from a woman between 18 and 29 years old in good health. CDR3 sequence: CASSLLPGTGNWKLFF. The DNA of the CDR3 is TGCGCCAGCAGCCTACTTCCCGGGACAGGGAACTGGAAACTGTTTTTT.